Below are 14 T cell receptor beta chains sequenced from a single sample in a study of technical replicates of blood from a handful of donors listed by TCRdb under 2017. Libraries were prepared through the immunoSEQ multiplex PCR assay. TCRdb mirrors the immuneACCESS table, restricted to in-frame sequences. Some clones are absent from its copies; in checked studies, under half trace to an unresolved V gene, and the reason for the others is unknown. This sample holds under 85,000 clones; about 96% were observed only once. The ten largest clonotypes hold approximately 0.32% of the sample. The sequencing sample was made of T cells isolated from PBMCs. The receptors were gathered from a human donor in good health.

In DNA, the CDR3 is TGTGCCAGCAGCTTGGCCGGCAGGTGGAACACTGAAGCTTTCTTT. Translated, it gives CASSLAGRWNTEAFF. V is TRBV5-6 and J is TRBJ1-1; D gene uncertain. CDR3 length equals 15 residues. Germline V gene data show CDR1 as SGHDT and CDR2 as YYEEEE. V was clipped by 0 bases and J by 1 base, with 10 bases between them.

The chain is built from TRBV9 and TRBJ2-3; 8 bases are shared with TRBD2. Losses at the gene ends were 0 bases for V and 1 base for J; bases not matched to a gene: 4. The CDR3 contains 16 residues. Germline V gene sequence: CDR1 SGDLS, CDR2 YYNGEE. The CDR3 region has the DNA TGTGCCAGCAGCGTAGAGAGCGGGAGAGGCACAGATACGCAGTATTTT. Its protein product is CASSVESGRGTDTQYF.

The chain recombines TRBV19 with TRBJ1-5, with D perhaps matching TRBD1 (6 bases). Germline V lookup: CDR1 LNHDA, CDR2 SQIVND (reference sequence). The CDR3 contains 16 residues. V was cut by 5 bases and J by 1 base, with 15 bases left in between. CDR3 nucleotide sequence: TGTGCCAGTAGTGAGCCCACAGGGCCCAGCAATCAGCCCCAGCATTTT. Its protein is CASSEPTGPSNQPQHF.

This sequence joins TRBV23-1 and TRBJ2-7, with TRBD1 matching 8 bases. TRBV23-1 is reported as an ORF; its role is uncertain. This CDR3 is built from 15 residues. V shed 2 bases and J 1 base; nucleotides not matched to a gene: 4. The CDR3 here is CASSQDRGSSYEQYF. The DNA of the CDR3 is TGCGCCAGCAGTCAAGACAGGGGAAGTTCCTACGAGCAGTACTTC.

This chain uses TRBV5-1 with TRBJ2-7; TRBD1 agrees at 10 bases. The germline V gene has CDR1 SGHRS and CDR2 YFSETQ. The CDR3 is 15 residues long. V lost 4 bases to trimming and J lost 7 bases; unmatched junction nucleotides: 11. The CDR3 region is CASSTTGTGVSEQYF. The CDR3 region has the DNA TGCGCCAGCAGCACCACCGGGACAGGGGTGTCAGAGCAGTACTTC. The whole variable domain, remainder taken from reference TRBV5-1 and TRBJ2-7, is KAGVTQTPRYLIKTRGQQVTLSCSPISGHRSVSWYQQTPGQGLQFLFEYFSETQRNKGNFPGRFSGRQFSNSRSEMNVSTLELGDSALYLCASSTTGTGVSEQYFGPGTRLTVT.

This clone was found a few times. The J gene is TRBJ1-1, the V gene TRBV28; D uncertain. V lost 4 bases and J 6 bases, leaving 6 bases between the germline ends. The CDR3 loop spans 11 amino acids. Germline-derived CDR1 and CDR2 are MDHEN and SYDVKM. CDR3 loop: CASSWRAEAFF. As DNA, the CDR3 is TGTGCCAGCAGTTGGAGGGCTGAAGCTTTCTTT.

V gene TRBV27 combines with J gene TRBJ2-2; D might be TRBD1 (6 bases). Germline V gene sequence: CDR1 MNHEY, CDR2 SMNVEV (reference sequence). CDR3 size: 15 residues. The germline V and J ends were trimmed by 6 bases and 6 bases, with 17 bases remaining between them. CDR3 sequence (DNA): TGTGCCAGCAGCTCAGGGGAACTAGGACCCGGGGAGCTGTTTTTT. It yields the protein CASSSGELGPGELFF.

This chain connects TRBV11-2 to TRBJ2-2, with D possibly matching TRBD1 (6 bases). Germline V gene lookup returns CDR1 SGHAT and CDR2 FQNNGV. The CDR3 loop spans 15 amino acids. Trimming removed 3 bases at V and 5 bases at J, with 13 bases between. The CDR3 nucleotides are TGTGCCAGCAGCTTTACCGTTAGGGGGACCGGGGAGCTGTTTTTT. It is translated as CASSFTVRGTGELFF.

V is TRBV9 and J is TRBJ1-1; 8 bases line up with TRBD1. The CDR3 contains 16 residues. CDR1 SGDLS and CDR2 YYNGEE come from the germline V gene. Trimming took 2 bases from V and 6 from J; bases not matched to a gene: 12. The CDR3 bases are TGTGCCAGCAGCGTCGGACAGGGCGGAGGGGTAGCTGAAGCTTTCTTT. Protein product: CASSVGQGGGVAEAFF. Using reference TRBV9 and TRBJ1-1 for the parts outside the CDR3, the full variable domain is DSGVTQTPKHLITATGQRVTLRCSPRSGDLSVYWYQQSLDQGLQFLIQYYNGEERAKGNILERFSAQQFPDLHSELNLSSLELGDSALYFCASSVGQGGGVAEAFFGQGTRLTVV.

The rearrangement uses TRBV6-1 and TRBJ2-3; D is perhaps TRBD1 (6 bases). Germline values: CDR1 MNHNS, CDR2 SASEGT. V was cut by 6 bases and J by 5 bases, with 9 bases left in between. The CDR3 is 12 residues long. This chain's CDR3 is CASRRGKDTQYF. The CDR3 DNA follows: TGTGCCAGCAGGAGGGGGAAAGATACGCAGTATTTT.

In nucleotides, the CDR3 is TGTGCCAGTAGAATCGAAGGACAGGGGTTGGCCTACGAGCAGTACTTC. As protein: CASRIEGQGLAYEQYF. The V and J genes are TRBV19 and TRBJ2-7; 9 bases fit TRBD1. Trimming took 6 bases from V and 2 from J; bases not matched to a gene: 11. The CDR3 totals 16 residues. The germline V gene has CDR1 LNHDA and CDR2 SQIVND (reference sequence).

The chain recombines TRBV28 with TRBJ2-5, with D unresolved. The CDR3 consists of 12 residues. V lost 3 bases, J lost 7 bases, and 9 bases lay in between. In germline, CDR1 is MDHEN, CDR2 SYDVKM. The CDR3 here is CASSFPSGTQYF. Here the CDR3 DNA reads TGTGCCAGCAGTTTCCCGAGTGGGACCCAGTACTTC.

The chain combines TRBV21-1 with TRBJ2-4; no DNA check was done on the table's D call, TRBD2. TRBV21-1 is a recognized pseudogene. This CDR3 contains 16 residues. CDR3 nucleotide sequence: TGTGCCAGCAGCAAAGTGGAGGGCGTGGCCAAAAACATTCAGTACTTC. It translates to CASSKVEGVAKNIQYF.

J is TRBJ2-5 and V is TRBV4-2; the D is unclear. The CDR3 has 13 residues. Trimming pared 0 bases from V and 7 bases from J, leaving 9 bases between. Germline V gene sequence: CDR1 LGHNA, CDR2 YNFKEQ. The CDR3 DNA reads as TGTGCCAGCAGCCAAGAGGGCCTTTGGACCCAGTACTTC. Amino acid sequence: CASSQEGLWTQYF.